Described below is a single T cell receptor (beta chain) sequence and its context. Its antigen is undetermined. The length of the CDR3 is 11 residues. Trimming removed 4 bases at V and 3 bases at J, with 4 bases between. Germline V gives CDR1 SGHAT, CDR2 FQNNGV. The sample belongs to a study of T cells in localized non-small cell lung cancer. Study-wide findings and caveats: Adjacent lung held a median 57 of the top 100 tumor clones.

The assay was immunoSEQ multiplex PCR, and TCRdb's table has in-frame clones only and misses some. The repertoire holds under 95,000 clones, with 75% to 85% as singletons. J is TRBJ2-7 and V is TRBV11-2; D not resolved. Sample: peripheral blood, taken before any cancer treatment. This clonotype was obtained from a female donor at least 60 years old with stage I lung adenocarcinoma. CDR3: CASSSGYEQYF. The DNA for the CDR3 is TGTGCCAGCAGCTCGGGCTACGAGCAGTACTTC. Full variable domain (remainder filled in from reference TRBV11-2 and TRBJ2-7): EAGVAQSPRYKIIEKRQSVAFWCNPISGHATLYWYQQILGQGPKLLIQFQNNGVVDDSQLPKDRFSAERLKGVDSTLKIQPAKLEDSAVYLCASSSGYEQYFGPGTRLTVT.